This record covers a single TCR beta chain. What it recognizes is unknown. Assay used: immunoSEQ multiplex PCR; TCRdb lists only in-frame clones, some missing. The profile covers about 61,000 clones, with 80% to 90% appearing a single time and 1.9% taken by the ten largest. This specimen comes from a study of OX40 agonist ivuxolimab in advanced cancers. Germline V gives CDR1 MNHEY, CDR2 SMNVEV (reference sequence). The V and J ends lost 2 bases and 11 bases respectively, with 10 bases between them. The CDR3 runs 12 residues. Study-wide findings and caveats: CD8+ T cells (on average) carried more expanded clones than CD4+ T cells.

The chain joins TRBV27 to TRBJ2-1; D tentatively reads TRBD1 or TRBD2 (5 bases each). The sample was CD4+ or CD8+ T cells sorted from blood, taken in a trial of the OX40 agonist ivuxolimab. The receptor was derived from an adult with an advanced solid tumor such as melanoma, head and neck, liver or kidney cancer. In nucleotides, the CDR3 is TGTGCCAGCAGTTTAATCGGGGCGAAGCAGTTCTTC. It yields the protein CASSLIGAKQFF.